The 8 T cell receptor beta chains in this list originate from one sample, sequenced in a study of T cells in Graves' hyperthyroidism and ophthalmopathy. Researchers took RNA transcripts and amplified the TCR beta CDR3 regions from them. The study used the HTBI primer set for a first-round RT-PCR of the TCR CDR3. Each CDR3 protein is one row after TCRdb ran MiXCR on the multiplex PCR reads. The sample contains some 760,000 distinct CDR3 sequences, 14% of which appear only once. Material for sequencing was blood. The receptor set was obtained from a woman in her late teens or twenties with Graves' hyperthyroidism.

This clonotype was observed at least ten times. This chain connects TRBV9 to TRBJ2-7; D is possibly TRBD2 (5 bases). CDR3 length: 12 residues. Germline CDR1 and CDR2: SGDLS and YYNGEE. Trimming stripped 0 bases from V and 5 bases from J, with 6 bases between. The CDR3 region is CASSVDGNEQYF. CDR3 DNA sequence: TGTGCCAGCAGCGTAGACGGGAACGAGCAGTACTTC.

This clonotype has ten or more counts. The V and J genes are TRBV6-1 and TRBJ2-3, with TRBD2 identical over 7 bases. The germline gives CDR1 MNHNS, CDR2 SASEGT. With 10 bases clipped from V and 1 base from J, the junction kept 20 bases outside the gene matches. The CDR3 is 18 amino acids. The CDR3 reads CATKPELGGSGGTDTQYF. For the CDR3, the DNA is TGTGCCACCAAACCCGAGTTAGGCGGGAGCGGAGGCACAGATACGCAGTATTTT.

This clonotype was observed once. A much larger clone is a single base away; this may be a read error. The chain is built from TRBV29-1 and TRBJ2-7; TRBD2 matches 8 bases. Trimming cost V 1 base and J 7 bases; bases outside gene matches: 12. The germline gives CDR1 SQVTM, CDR2 ANQGSEA. This CDR3 is 15 amino acids long. CDR3 sequence reads: CSVEGQRETVHEQYF. The CDR3 DNA reads TGCAGCGTTGAAGGGCAGCGGGAGACGGTTCATGAGCAGTACTTC.

The genes are TRBV28 and TRBJ1-5; no firm D call. Germline lookup yields CDR1 MDHEN and CDR2 SYDVKM. Between the trimmed V and J ends, which lost 6 bases and 5 bases, there was a span of 17 bases. The CDR3 has 15 amino acids. CDR3 in amino acids: CASSPQEVIHQPQHF. CDR3 nucleotide sequence: TGTGCCAGCAGCCCTCAGGAGGTTATCCATCAGCCCCAGCATTTT.

The rearrangement joins TRBV13 to TRBJ2-7; 12 bases align to TRBD2. With 2 bases clipped from V and 6 bases from J, the junction kept 8 bases outside the gene matches. The germline CDR1 and CDR2 sequences are PRHDT and FYEKMQ (reference sequence). The CDR3 covers 16 residues. CDR3 DNA: TGTGCCAGCAGCTTACGGGGGCTAGCGGGAGGGTTCGAGCAGTACTTC. Amino acid sequence: CASSLRGLAGGFEQYF.

This clonotype was observed at least ten times. The chain links TRBV7-9 to TRBJ2-1; D unclear. CDR3 length: 17 amino acids. Trimming took off 2 bases at V and 0 bases at J, with 14 bases between the two ends. CDR1 and CDR2 (germline): SEHNR, FQNEAQ (reference sequence). CDR3 residues: CASSLFFGASSYNEQFF. The CDR3, as DNA: TGTGCCAGCAGCTTATTCTTTGGCGCGAGCTCCTACAATGAGCAGTTCTTC. Using reference TRBV7-9 and TRBJ2-1 for the parts outside the CDR3, the full variable domain is DTGVSQNPRHKITKRGQNVTFRCDPISEHNRLYWYRQTLGQGPEFLTYFQNEAQLEKSRLLSDRFSAERPKGSFSTLEIQRTEQGDSAMYLCASSLFFGASSYNEQFFGPGTRLTVL.

Many counts were recorded for this clonotype. V and J are TRBV7-3 and TRBJ2-2; D might be TRBD1 or TRBD2, each matching 6 bases. Germline CDR1 is SGHTA and CDR2 is FQGTGA. This CDR3 comprises 14 residues. Trimming cost V 6 bases and J 2 bases, with 10 bases left between them. The DNA of the CDR3 is TGTGCCAGCAGGAAGGGGGGTAACACCGGGGAGCTGTTTTTT. It codes for CASRKGGNTGELFF.

The chain carries TRBV6-2 or TRBV6-3 and TRBJ1-5, with TRBD1 identical over 9 bases. Germline loops: CDR1 MNHEY, CDR2 SVGEGT. This CDR3 is 14 amino acids long. V was pared by 7 bases and J by 6 bases, with 7 bases of the junction left unmatched. The CDR3 DNA reads TGTGCCAGCACTCGGGACAGGGTCCCTCAGCCCCAGCATTTT. Protein sequence: CASTRDRVPQPQHF.